This TCR beta chain is drawn from a study of blood T cell repertoires in COVID-19. About the research overall: The cDNA or gDNA used as material had been derived from T cells, B-cell-depleted T cells, or PBMCs.

CDR3 length: 15 residues. CDR1 MNHEY and CDR2 SVGEGT come from the germline V gene. The V and J ends lost 5 bases and 5 bases, in that order; junction bases with no gene match: 11. In the original processing: It was from reference gene primer amplification that nucleated cell counts were estimated. Assay: immunoSEQ multiplex PCR; the TCRdb copy retains only in-frame clones and omits some. V and J calls and clone size come straight from that table; D and trimming were deduced from the DNA. Of 40,000 to 55,000 clones listed, 70% to 80% were seen once; the top ten hold under 20%. This sequence joins TRBV6-2 or TRBV6-3 and TRBJ2-7; the match to TRBD1 covers 8 bases. The receptor's source is a man between 70 and 80 years old with acute or convalescent COVID-19. Sample: peripheral blood. The CDR3 sequence is CASSPLRDRGHEQYF. CDR3 coding DNA: TGTGCCAGCAGTCCCCTAAGAGACAGGGGCCACGAGCAGTACTTC.